A selection of T cell receptor beta chains follows, all from one sample in a study of shared clonotypes between healthy human individuals. Repertoires were generated with immunoSEQ multiplex PCR, while TCRdb's copy carries only in-frame clones and drops some. The table lists roughly 2.1 million clones, approximately 94% of them singletons, with 1.5% to 2% in the top ten. Sequencing was performed on naive CD8+ T cells from PBMCs. These receptor sequences come from a man aged 18 to 30 in good health. Some clones in this sample may be carry-over from other donors' samples. CDR3s include the opening cysteine and the closing phenylalanine or tryptophan. The D gene is left open where the match is weak.

>NA|TRBV30|TRBJ2-7
CAWSRAGTYEQYF
>TRBD1|TRBV7-3|TRBJ2-1
CASSSDDRDYNEQFF
>NA|TRBV15|TRBJ2-7
CATSLVNGEQYF
>NA|TRBV6-1|TRBJ1-3
CASSDFPDYSGNTIYF
>NA|TRBV7-9|TRBJ1-1
CASSPPGGGNTEAFF
>TRBD1|TRBV7-6|TRBJ1-1
CASSSDRGLTEAFF
>NA|TRBV5-7|TRBJ2-7
CASSLGTDSYEQYF
>NA|TRBV7-9|TRBJ1-2
CASIPRSDYGYTF
>NA|TRBV28|TRBJ2-5
CASSPSVGMETQYF
>NA|TRBV6-6|TRBJ2-4
CAGGAGTTQYF
>TRBD1|TRBV27|TRBJ1-1
CASSYAGGYTEAFF
>NA|TRBV11-2|TRBJ2-2
CASSTRENSSRGTGELFF
>TRBD1|TRBV14|TRBJ2-1
CASSSGTGDWLAAEQFF
>NA|TRBV5-3|TRBJ2-1
CARSSYEGVHEQFF
>TRBD2|TRBV7-3|TRBJ2-3
CASSSAGGSADTQYF
>TRBD2|TRBV6-6|TRBJ2-7
CASSYSTGGNEQYF
>TRBD1|TRBV5-1|TRBJ2-2
CASRAWGQGAAVAGELFF
>TRBD2|TRBV4-2|TRBJ2-1
CASSQDGGGTYNEQFF
>TRBD1|TRBV7-3|TRBJ1-1
CASSDYRDRRIMNTEAFF
>NA|TRBV7-9|TRBJ2-7
CASSLGGTASYEQYF
>TRBD1|TRBV28|TRBJ1-4
CASSSSPLWTGALPSNEKLFF
>NA|TRBV5-6|TRBJ2-5
CASSLGTYEKTQYF
>TRBD1|TRBV4-3|TRBJ2-4
CASSQDPPGQGNIQYF
>NA|TRBV28|TRBJ2-1
CASSLGVASSYNEQFF
>NA|TRBV7-3|TRBJ1-2
CASSPDSMQAYVGYTF
>NA|TRBV19|TRBJ2-4
CASSHGGVGDIQYF
>NA|TRBV4-1|TRBJ2-2
CASREGTNTGELFF
>TRBD2|TRBV27|TRBJ2-2
CASSFGLASTGELFF